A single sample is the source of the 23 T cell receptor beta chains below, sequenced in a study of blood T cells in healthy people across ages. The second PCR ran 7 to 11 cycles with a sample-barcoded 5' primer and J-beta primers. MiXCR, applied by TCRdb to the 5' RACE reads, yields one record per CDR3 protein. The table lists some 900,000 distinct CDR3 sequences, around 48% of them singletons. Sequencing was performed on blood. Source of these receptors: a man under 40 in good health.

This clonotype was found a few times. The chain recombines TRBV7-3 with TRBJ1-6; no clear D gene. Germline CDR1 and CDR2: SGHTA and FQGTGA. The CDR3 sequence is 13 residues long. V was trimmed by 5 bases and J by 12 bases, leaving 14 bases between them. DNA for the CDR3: TGTGCCAGCAGCCAAACGGGGAGTGGACCCCTCCACTTT. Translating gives CASSQTGSGPLHF.

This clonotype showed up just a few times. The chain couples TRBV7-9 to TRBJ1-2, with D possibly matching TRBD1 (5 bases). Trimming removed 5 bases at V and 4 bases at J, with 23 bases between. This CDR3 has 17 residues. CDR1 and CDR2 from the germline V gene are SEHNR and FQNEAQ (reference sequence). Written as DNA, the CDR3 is TGTGCCAGCAGCACCAGCCTAGGCTCCCCTGGGGCCTATGGCTACACCTTC. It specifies CASSTSLGSPGAYGYTF. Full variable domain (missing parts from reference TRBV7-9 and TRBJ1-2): DTGVSQNPRHKITKRGQNVTFRCDPISEHNRLYWYRQTLGQGPEFLTYFQNEAQLEKSRLLSDRFSAERPKGSFSTLEIQRTEQGDSAMYLCASSTSLGSPGAYGYTFGSGTRLTVV.

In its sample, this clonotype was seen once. CDR3 region: CASSQGSPRNRKETQYF. CDR3 in DNA: TGTGCCAGCAGCCAAGGCAGCCCTAGAAACAGAAAAGAGACCCAGTACTTC. The chain has TRBV14 and TRBJ2-5; D is unresolved. The CDR3 is made up of 17 amino acids. The germline V gene has CDR1 SGHDN and CDR2 FVKESK. Trimming took off 1 base at V and 3 bases at J, with 18 bases between the two ends.

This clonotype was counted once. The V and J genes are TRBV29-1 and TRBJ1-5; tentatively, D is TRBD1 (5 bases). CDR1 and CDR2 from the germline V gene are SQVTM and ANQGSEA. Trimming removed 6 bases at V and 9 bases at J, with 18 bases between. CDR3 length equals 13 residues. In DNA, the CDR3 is TGCAGCGTCTCCCCGGGGGGGGTTTGGCCCCAGCATTTT. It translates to CSVSPGGVWPQHF. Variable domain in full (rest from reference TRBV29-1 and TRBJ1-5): SAVISQKPSRDICQRGTSLTIQCQVDSQVTMMFWYRQQPGQSLTLIATANQGSEATYESGFVIDKFPISRPNLTFSTLTVSNMSPEDSSIYLCSVSPGGVWPQHFGDGTRLSIL.

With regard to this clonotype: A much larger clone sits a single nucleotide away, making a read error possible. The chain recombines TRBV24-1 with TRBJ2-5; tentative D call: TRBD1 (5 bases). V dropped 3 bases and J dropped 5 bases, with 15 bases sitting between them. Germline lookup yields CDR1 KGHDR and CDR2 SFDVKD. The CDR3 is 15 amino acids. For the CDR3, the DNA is TGTGCCACCAGTGATGCAAGCTGGGGCGGCGAGACCCAGTACTTC. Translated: CATSDASWGGETQYF.

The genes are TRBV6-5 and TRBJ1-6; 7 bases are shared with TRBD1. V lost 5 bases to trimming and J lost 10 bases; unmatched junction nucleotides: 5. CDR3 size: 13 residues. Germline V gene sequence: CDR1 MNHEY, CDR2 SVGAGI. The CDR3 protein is CASSAAGGSPLHF. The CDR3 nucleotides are TGTGCCAGCAGTGCCGCAGGGGGATCACCCCTCCACTTT.

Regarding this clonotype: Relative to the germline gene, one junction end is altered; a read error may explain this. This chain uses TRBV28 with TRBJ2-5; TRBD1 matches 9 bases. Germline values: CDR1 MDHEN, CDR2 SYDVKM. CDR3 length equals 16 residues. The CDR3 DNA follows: TGCGCCAGCAGTTTTGGGGACAGGGTCGCACAAGAGACCCAGTACTTC. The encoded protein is CASSFGDRVAQETQYF.

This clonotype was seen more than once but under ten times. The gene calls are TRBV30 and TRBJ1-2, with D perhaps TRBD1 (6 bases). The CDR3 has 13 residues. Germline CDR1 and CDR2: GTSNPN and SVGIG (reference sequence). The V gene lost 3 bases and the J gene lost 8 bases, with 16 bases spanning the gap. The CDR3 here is CAWSGYRVQGYTF. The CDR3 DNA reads TGTGCCTGGAGCGGTTACAGGGTGCAGGGCTACACCTTC.

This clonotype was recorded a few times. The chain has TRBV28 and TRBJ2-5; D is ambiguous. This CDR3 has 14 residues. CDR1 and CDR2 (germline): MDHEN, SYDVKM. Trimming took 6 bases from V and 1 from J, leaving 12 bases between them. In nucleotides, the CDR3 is TGTGCCAGCAGCTACAACAAATTCCAAGAGACCCAGTACTTC. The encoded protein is CASSYNKFQETQYF.

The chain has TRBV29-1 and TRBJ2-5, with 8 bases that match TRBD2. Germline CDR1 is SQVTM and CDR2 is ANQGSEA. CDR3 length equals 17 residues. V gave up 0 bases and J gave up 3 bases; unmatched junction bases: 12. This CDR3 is CSVEDWPPGGRKETQYF. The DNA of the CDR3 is TGCAGCGTTGAAGATTGGCCCCCGGGGGGGAGGAAAGAGACCCAGTACTTC.

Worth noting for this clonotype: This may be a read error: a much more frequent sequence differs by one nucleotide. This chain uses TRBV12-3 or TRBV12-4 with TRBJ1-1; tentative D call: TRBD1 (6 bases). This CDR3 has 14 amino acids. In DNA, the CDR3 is TGTGCCAGCACTCCAACAGGGTGGCGGACTGTAGCTTTCTTT. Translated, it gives CASTPTGWRTVAFF.

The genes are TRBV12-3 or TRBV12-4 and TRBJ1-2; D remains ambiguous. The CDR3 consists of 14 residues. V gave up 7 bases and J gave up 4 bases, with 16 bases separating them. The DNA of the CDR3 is TGTGCCAGCAAAATAAGGGAGGCCACCTATGGCTACACCTTC. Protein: CASKIREATYGYTF.

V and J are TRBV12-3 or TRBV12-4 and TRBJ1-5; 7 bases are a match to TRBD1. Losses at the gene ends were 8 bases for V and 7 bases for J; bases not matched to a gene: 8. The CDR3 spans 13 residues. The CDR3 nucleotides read TGTGCCAGCGGTGGGGGACAGAGCCAGCCCCAGCATTTT. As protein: CASGGGQSQPQHF.

As DNA, the CDR3 is TGTGCCAGCAGCCAAGAAACACTTCCGAGCACAGATACGCAGTATTTT. Translation: CASSQETLPSTDTQYF. V gene TRBV3-1 combines with J gene TRBJ2-3; the D is unclear. This CDR3 has 16 amino acids. Trimming removed 0 bases at V and 0 bases at J, with 10 bases between. Germline CDR1 is LGHDT and CDR2 is YNNKEL (reference sequence).

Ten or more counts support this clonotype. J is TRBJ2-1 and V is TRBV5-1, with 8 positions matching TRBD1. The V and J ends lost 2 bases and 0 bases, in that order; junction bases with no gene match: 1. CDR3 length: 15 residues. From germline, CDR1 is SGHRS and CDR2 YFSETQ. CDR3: CASSFQGASYNEQFF. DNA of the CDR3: TGCGCCAGCAGCTTCCAGGGGGCCTCCTACAATGAGCAGTTCTTC.

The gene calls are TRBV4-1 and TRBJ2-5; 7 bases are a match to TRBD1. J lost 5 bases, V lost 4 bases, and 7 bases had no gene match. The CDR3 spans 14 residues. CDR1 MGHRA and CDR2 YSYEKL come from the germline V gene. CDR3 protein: CASSPQGESETQYF. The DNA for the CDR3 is TGCGCCAGCAGCCCTCAGGGGGAATCGGAGACCCAGTACTTC.

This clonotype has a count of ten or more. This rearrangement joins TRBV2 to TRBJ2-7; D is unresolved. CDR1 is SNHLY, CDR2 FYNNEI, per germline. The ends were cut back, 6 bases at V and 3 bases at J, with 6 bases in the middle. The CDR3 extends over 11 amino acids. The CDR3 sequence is CASRQNYEQYF. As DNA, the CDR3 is TGTGCCAGCAGACAGAACTACGAGCAGTACTTC.

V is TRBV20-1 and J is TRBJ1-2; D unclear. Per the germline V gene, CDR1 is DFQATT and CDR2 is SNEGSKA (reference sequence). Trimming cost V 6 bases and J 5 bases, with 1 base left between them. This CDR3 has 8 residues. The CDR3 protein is CSAYGYTF. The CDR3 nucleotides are TGCAGTGCGTATGGCTACACCTTC.

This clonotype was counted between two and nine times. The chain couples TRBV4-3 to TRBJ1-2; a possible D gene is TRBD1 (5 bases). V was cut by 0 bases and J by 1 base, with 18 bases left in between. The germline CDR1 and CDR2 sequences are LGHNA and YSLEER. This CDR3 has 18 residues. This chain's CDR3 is CASSQEWSGGDINYGYTF. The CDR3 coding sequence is TGCGCCAGCAGCCAAGAATGGTCCGGAGGGGATATTAACTATGGCTACACCTTC.

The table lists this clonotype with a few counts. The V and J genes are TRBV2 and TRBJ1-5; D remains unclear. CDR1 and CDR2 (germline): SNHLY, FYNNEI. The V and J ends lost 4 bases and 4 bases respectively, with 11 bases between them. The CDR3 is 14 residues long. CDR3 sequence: CASSVLDLNQPQHF. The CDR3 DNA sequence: TGTGCCAGCAGTGTTTTGGATTTAAATCAGCCCCAGCATTTT.

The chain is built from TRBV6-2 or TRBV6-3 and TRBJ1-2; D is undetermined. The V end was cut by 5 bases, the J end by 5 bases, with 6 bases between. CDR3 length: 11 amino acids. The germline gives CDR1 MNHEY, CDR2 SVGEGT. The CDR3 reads CASSNGYGYTF. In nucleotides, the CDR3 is TGTGCCAGCAGTAACGGATATGGCTACACCTTC.

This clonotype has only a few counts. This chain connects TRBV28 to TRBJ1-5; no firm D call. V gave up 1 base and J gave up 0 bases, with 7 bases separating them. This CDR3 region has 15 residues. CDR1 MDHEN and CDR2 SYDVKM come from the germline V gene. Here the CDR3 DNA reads TGTGCCAGCAGTTTATCTCCGGATAGCAATCAGCCCCAGCATTTT. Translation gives CASSLSPDSNQPQHF.

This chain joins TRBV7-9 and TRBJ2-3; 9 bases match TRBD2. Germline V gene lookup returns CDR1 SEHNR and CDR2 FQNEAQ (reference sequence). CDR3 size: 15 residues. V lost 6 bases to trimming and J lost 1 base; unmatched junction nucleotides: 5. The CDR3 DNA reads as TGTGCCAGCAGAGCGGGGGGTGTTGGCACAGATACGCAGTATTTT. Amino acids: CASRAGGVGTDTQYF.